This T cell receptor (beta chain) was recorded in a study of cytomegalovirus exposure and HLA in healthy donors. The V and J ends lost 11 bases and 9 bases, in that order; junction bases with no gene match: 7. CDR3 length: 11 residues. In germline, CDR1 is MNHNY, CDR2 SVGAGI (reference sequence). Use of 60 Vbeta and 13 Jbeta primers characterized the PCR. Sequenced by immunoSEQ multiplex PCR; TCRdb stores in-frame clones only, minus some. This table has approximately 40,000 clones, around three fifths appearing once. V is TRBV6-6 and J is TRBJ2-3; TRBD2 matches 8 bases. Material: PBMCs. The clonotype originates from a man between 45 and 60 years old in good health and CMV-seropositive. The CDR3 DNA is TGTGCCTCCGCGAGCGGGGGCACGCAGTATTTT. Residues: CASASGGTQYF.